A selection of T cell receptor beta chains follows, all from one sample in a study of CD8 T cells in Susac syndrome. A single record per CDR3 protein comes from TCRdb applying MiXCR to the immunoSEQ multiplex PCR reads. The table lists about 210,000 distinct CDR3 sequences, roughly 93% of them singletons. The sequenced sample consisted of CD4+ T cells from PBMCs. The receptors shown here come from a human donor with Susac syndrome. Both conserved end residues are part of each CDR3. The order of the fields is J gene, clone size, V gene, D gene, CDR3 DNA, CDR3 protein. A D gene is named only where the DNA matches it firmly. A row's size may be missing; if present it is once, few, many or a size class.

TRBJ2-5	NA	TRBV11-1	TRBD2	TGTGCCAGCAGCGCGTACACTAGCGGGGAAGAGACCCAGTACTTC	CASSAYTSGEETQYF
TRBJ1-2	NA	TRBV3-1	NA	TGTGCCAGCAGCCAAGCCGAGCTTAACTATGGCTACACCTTC	CASSQAELNYGYTF
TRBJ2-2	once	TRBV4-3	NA	TGCGCCAGCAGCCAAGATAGGCTCAACACCGGGGAGCTGTTTTTT	CASSQDRLNTGELFF
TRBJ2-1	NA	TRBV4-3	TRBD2	TGCGCCAGCAGCCAAGGGACTAGCGGGGGGACCTACAATGAGCAGTTCTTC	CASSQGTSGGTYNEQFF
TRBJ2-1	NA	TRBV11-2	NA	TGTGCCAGCGCGGGCCTAGGGCACAATGAGCAGTTCTTC	CASAGLGHNEQFF
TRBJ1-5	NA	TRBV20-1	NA	TGCAGTGCTAGAAGCAATCAGCCCCAGCATTTT	CSARSNQPQHF
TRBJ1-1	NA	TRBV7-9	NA	TGTGCCAGCAGCTCTCCACCCGGTAGGACTGAAGCTTTCTTT	CASSSPPGRTEAFF
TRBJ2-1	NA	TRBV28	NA	TGTGCCAGCAGTCCCCATAGGGCCTACAATGAGCAGTTCTTC	CASSPHRAYNEQFF
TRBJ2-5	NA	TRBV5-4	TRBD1	TGTGCCAGCAGCTTGGCTACGGGGACAGTCCAAGAGACCCAGTACTTC	CASSLATGTVQETQYF
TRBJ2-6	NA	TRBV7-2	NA	TGTGCCAGCTCGAAGATAGCTGAGGCCAACGTCCTGACTTTC	CASSKIAEANVLTF
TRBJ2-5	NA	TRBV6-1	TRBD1	TGTGCCAGCAGTGATGGACGACAGGGAAAGGGACAAGAGACCCAGTACTTC	CASSDGRQGKGQETQYF
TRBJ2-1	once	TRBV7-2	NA	TGTGCCAGCTCGGGCCAGGGGGGCAATGAGCAGTTCTTC	CASSGQGGNEQFF
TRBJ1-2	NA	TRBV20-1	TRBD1	TGCAGTGCTACCCAGGGGGCTGCGGTCGGCTACACCTTC	CSATQGAAVGYTF
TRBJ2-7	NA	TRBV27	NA	TGTGCCAGCAGTTTACAGGGCTACGAGCAGTACTTC	CASSLQGYEQYF
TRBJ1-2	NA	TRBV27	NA	TGTGCCAGCAGACCGACAGGTATAAACTATGGCTACACCTTC	CASRPTGINYGYTF
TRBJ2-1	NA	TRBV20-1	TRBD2	TGCAGTGCTACCCGACTAGCGGGGGGGACTACCGAGCAGTTCTTC	CSATRLAGGTTEQFF
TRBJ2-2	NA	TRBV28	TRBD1	TGTGCCAGCCTCCCCGACAGGGCCGACACCGGGGAGCTGTTTTTT	CASLPDRADTGELFF
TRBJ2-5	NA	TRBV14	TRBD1	TGTGCCAGCAGCCAGGCAGGGGGATCGTTGGAGACCCAGTACTTC	CASSQAGGSLETQYF
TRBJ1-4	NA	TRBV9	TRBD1	TGTGCCAGCAGCGTAAGGGGGCATGCAACTAATGAAAAACTGTTTTTT	CASSVRGHATNEKLFF
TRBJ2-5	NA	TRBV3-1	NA	TGTGCCAGCAGCCAGCCCATTGGGCGCCCGACCCCTGTGGCCCAGTACTTC	CASSQPIGRPTPVAQYF
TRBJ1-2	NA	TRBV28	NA	TGTGCCAGCAGTTTAGGGCGGCTCTATGGCTACACCTTC	CASSLGRLYGYTF
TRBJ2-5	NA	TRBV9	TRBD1	TGTGCCAGCAGCGACGGACAGGGACAAGAGACCCAGTACTTC	CASSDGQGQETQYF